The next 20 T cell receptor beta chains were all read from a single sample in a study of blood T cell repertoires in COVID-19. The method was immunoSEQ multiplex PCR; TCRdb's version includes in-frame clones alone and lacks a portion of them. The table shows approximately 180,000 clones, with about 83% occurring only once. The sequenced material came from peripheral blood. These receptors came from a person aged 65 to 85 with COVID-19, enrolled during active disease.

The CDR3 region is CASSPGQVNQPQHF. As DNA, the CDR3 is TGTGCCAGCTCACCCGGACAGGTCAATCAGCCCCAGCATTTT. V is TRBV18 and J is TRBJ1-5, with 7 positions matching TRBD1. The CDR3 is 14 residues long. Germline V CDR1 and CDR2: KGHSH, LQKENI. Germline trimming cut 3 bases from V and 3 bases from J; bases unmatched to any gene: 2.

The chain recombines TRBV7-3 with TRBJ1-5, with D hard to call. Trimming took 2 bases from V and 4 from J, leaving 6 bases between them. This CDR3 is built from 13 residues. Germline-derived CDR1 and CDR2 are SGHTA and FQGTGA. The CDR3 region is CASSLVRNQPQHF. Here the CDR3 DNA reads TGTGCCAGCAGCTTAGTCAGAAATCAGCCCCAGCATTTT. The variable domain in full, with the rest retrieved from reference TRBV7-3 and TRBJ1-5, is GAGVSQTPSNKVTEKGKYVELRCDPISGHTALYWYRQSLGQGPEFLIYFQGTGAADDSGLPNDRFFAVRPEGSVSTLKIQRTERGDSAVYLCASSLVRNQPQHFGDGTRLSIL.

J is TRBJ1-1 and V is TRBV19; TRBD1 might be the D (6 bases). Trimming took 6 bases from V and 0 from J, leaving 11 bases between them. Germline V lookup: CDR1 LNHDA, CDR2 SQIVND (reference sequence). The CDR3 extends over 14 amino acids. The CDR3 coding sequence is TGTGCCAGTAGGATGCCAGGGGTGAACACTGAAGCTTTCTTT. Amino acids: CASRMPGVNTEAFF.

J is TRBJ2-7 and V is TRBV28; TRBD1 matches 8 bases. Unmatched junction bases numbered 12, after V lost 5 bases and J lost 6 bases. Germline V gene sequence: CDR1 MDHEN, CDR2 SYDVKM. The CDR3 sequence is 15 residues long. The CDR3 here is CASSPPGQGRFEQYF. The CDR3 coding sequence is TGTGCCAGCAGTCCACCCGGACAGGGTAGGTTCGAGCAGTACTTC.

V and J are TRBV12-5 and TRBJ1-1, with 7 bases lining up with TRBD1. J was trimmed by 4 bases and V by 2 bases; bases with no gene match: 10. Germline V gene sequence: CDR1 LGHNT, CDR2 FRNRAP. CDR3 size: 16 residues. The CDR3: CASGLRAGGVITEAFF. The CDR3 DNA sequence: TGTGCTAGTGGTTTGCGGGCAGGGGGAGTAATCACTGAAGCTTTCTTT.

The chain is built from TRBV28 and TRBJ2-7, with TRBD2 identical over 11 bases. The CDR3 sequence is 16 residues long. The V segment lost 5 bases and the J segment 0 bases; nucleotides outside the gene matches: 6. CDR1 MDHEN and CDR2 SYDVKM come from the germline V gene. In DNA, the CDR3 is TGTGCCAGCAGTAAAAGACTAGCGGGGATCTCCTACGAGCAGTACTTC. Translating gives CASSKRLAGISYEQYF.

The V gene is TRBV3-1 (or the pseudogene TRBV3-2), the J gene TRBJ1-1; tentatively, D is TRBD1 (5 bases). This CDR3 spans 13 amino acids. The V end was cut by 0 bases, the J end by 11 bases, with 13 bases between. Germline CDR1 reads LGHDT; CDR2 reads YNNKEL (reference sequence). The CDR3 region is CASSQDSGLMAFF. CDR3 nucleotides: TGTGCCAGCAGCCAAGACTCAGGGTTGATGGCTTTCTTT.

The V gene is TRBV5-1, the J gene TRBJ2-1, with TRBD2 as a possible D gene (5 bases). Trimming shortened V by 3 bases and J by 9 bases, and 16 bases separated the two germline ends. This CDR3 comprises 14 residues. Germline V gene data show CDR1 as SGHRS and CDR2 as YFSETQ. The chain's CDR3 is CASSSPPGMAEQFF. The CDR3 bases are TGCGCCAGCAGCTCCCCCCCGGGGATGGCTGAGCAGTTCTTC.

The count of this clone is one. This sequence joins TRBV9 and TRBJ2-2, with 7 bases fitting TRBD1. The ends lost 0 bases at V and 4 bases at J; junction bases unmatched: 12. The germline V gene has CDR1 SGDLS and CDR2 YYNGEE. This CDR3 has 18 amino acids. The CDR3 nucleotides are TGTGCCAGCAGCGTAGCCGGTGGCAGGGGGATACTCACCGGGGAGCTGTTTTTT. It specifies CASSVAGGRGILTGELFF.

This chain links TRBV11-3 with TRBJ2-3; D gene uncertain. The CDR3 extends over 15 amino acids. Germline lookup yields CDR1 SGHNT and CDR2 YENEEA. The V end was cut by 1 base, the J end by 0 bases, with 8 bases between. The CDR3 coding sequence is TGTGCCAGCAGCTTAGGACAAACTAGCACAGATACGCAGTATTTT. Translating gives CASSLGQTSTDTQYF.

The V gene is TRBV27, the J gene TRBJ1-6, with D perhaps matching TRBD1 (5 bases). The CDR3 consists of 15 residues. Trimming took off 3 bases at V and 7 bases at J, with 13 bases between the two ends. Germline V gene data show CDR1 as MNHEY and CDR2 as SMNVEV (reference sequence). The CDR3 bases are TGTGCCAGCAGTTTTCAACAGGTCGCCAATTCACCCCTCCACTTT. Translating it yields CASSFQQVANSPLHF.

This chain joins TRBV19 and TRBJ2-2; D unresolved. This CDR3 has 13 amino acids. V was shortened by 7 bases and J by 2 bases, with 8 bases between the two germline ends. Germline V gene data show CDR1 as LNHDA and CDR2 as SQIVND (reference sequence). The CDR3 loop reads CASNAVNTGELFF. The CDR3 DNA reads as TGTGCCAGTAACGCGGTAAACACCGGGGAGCTGTTTTTT.

This clone was detected a few times. The chain uses TRBV28 and TRBJ2-1, with D tentatively TRBD1 (6 bases). The germline gives CDR1 MDHEN, CDR2 SYDVKM. The ends were cut back, 7 bases at V and 7 bases at J, with 8 bases in the middle. The CDR3 totals 11 residues. The CDR3 DNA sequence: TGTGCCAGCAATCAGGGGAATGAGCAGTTCTTC. Its translation: CASNQGNEQFF.

This chain connects TRBV2 to TRBJ2-5; 7 bases match TRBD1. Per germline, CDR1 SNHLY and CDR2 FYNNEI. V lost 4 bases, J lost 3 bases, and 8 bases stayed unmatched. The CDR3 sequence is 15 residues long. CDR3 sequence (DNA): TGTGCCAGCAGTGGGACAGGTTTAAGAAAAGAGACCCAGTACTTC. Its protein is CASSGTGLRKETQYF. Full variable domain (rest looked up from reference TRBV2 and TRBJ2-5): EPEVTQTPSHQVTQMGQEVILRCVPISNHLYFYWYRQILGQKVEFLVSFYNNEISEKSEIFDDQFSVERPDGSNFTLKIRSTKLEDSAMYFCASSGTGLRKETQYFGPGTRLLVL.

The chain links TRBV3-1 (or the pseudogene TRBV3-2) to TRBJ1-2, with 8 bases lining up with TRBD1. The junction had 13 bases not matched to a gene; V was cut back by 4 bases and J by 6 bases. The CDR3 loop spans 16 amino acids. Per germline, CDR1 LGHDT and CDR2 YNNKEL (reference sequence). The CDR3 spells CASSRATGGKSDGYTF. CDR3 nucleotides: TGTGCCAGCAGCCGAGCCACAGGGGGGAAAAGCGATGGCTACACCTTC.

This clone was detected a few times. The chain links TRBV9 to TRBJ2-2; 7 positions agree with TRBD2. CDR1 is SGDLS and CDR2 is YYNGEE in the germline V gene. This CDR3 spans 16 amino acids. After removal of 3 bases from V and 0 bases from J, the junction contained 5 bases not matched to a gene. The CDR3, as DNA: TGTGCCAGCAGCGCCGCTAGCGGACCGAACACCGGGGAGCTGTTTTTT. It translates to CASSAASGPNTGELFF. The entire variable domain, with the rest obtained from reference TRBV9 and TRBJ2-2, is as follows: DSGVTQTPKHLITATGQRVTLRCSPRSGDLSVYWYQQSLDQGLQFLIQYYNGEERAKGNILERFSAQQFPDLHSELNLSSLELGDSALYFCASSAASGPNTGELFFGEGSRLTVL.

The CDR3 sequence is CAIRGPNEKLFF. DNA for the CDR3: TGTGCCATCCGGGGTCCGAATGAAAAACTGTTTTTT. This sequence joins TRBV10-3 and TRBJ1-4; D not resolved. Per the germline V gene, CDR1 is ENHRY and CDR2 is SYGVKD. The CDR3 is 12 amino acids. V lost 8 bases and J 5 bases, leaving 9 bases between the germline ends.

J is TRBJ1-1 and V is TRBV7-3, with TRBD1 matching over 7 bases. V trimming: 4 bases; J trimming: 6 bases; junction bases outside the gene matches: 8. The germline V gene has CDR1 SGHTA and CDR2 FQGTGA. The CDR3 has 14 residues. The CDR3 bases are TGTGCCAGCAGCTCCTATCCAGGGGGTGCTGAAGCTTTCTTT. This gives the protein CASSSYPGGAEAFF.

This chain uses TRBV7-2 with TRBJ1-3, with 7 bases lining up with TRBD1. Looked up from germline, CDR1 is SGHTA and CDR2 is FQGNSA. CDR3 length: 16 residues. The J segment lost 4 bases and the V segment lost 4 bases, leaving 10 bases of the junction unmatched. CDR3 in DNA: TGTGCCAGCAGCTCAGCACTCCGACAGGGCGGAAACACCATATATTTT. Translated: CASSSALRQGGNTIYF.

This chain links TRBV15 with TRBJ2-1, with 9 bases matching TRBD2. The length of the CDR3 is 15 residues. Germline CDR1 and CDR2: LNHNV and YYDKDF (reference sequence). Losses at the gene ends were 1 base for V and 9 bases for J; bases not matched to a gene: 7. CDR3 sequence: CATSRGAGTSTEQFF. The CDR3 DNA reads as TGTGCCACCAGCAGAGGGGCCGGGACTAGCACTGAGCAGTTCTTC.